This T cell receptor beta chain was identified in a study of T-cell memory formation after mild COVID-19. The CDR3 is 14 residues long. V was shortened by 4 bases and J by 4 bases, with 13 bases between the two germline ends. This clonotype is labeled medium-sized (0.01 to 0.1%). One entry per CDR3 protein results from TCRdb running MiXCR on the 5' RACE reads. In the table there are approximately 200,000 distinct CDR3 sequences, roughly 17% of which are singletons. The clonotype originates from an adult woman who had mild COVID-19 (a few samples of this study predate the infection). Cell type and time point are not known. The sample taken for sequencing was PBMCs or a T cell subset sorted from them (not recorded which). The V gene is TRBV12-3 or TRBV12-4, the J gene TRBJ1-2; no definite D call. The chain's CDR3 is CASSSRRGAYGYTF. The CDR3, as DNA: TGTGCCAGCAGTTCACGACGGGGAGCCTATGGCTACACCTTC.